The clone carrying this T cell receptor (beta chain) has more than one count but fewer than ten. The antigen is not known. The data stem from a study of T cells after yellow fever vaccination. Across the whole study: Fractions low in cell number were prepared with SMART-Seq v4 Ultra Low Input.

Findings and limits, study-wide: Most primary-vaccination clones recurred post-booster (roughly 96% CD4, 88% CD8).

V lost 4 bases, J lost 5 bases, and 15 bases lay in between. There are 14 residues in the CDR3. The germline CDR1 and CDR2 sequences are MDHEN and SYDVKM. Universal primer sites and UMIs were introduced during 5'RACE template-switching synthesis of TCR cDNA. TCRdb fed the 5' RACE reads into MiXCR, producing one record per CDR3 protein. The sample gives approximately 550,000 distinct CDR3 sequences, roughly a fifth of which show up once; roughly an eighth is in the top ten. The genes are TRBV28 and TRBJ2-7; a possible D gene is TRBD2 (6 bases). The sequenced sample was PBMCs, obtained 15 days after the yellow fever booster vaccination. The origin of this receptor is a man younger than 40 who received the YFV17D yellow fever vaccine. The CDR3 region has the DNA TGTGCCAGCAGTTCACCTCCCGGGAGCCACGAGCAGTACTTC. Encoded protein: CASSSPPGSHEQYF.